The rows below give T cell receptor beta chains drawn from one sample of a study of long-term antiretroviral therapy in people with HIV. The table came from immunoSEQ multiplex PCR; TCRdb's copy has only in-frame clones and leaves some out. The sample yields approximately 35,000 clones, 60% to 85% seen once. The sequencing here drew on unsorted PBMCs, taken 2 years after starting antiretroviral therapy. The receptors were sampled from a woman in her forties or fifties with HIV. The CDR3 runs from the conserved cysteine through the conserved F or W. A D gene is named only where the DNA matches it firmly. Clone size is stated in some rows and not others, as once, few, many or a class when expanded.

clone_size j_call d_call v_call cdr3_aa cdr3_nt
NA TRBJ2-1 TRBD2 TRBV27 CASSLAGGWNEQFF TGTGCCAGCAGTTTGGCGGGGGGGTGGAATGAGCAGTTCTTC
NA TRBJ1-2 TRBD1 TRBV10-3 CATSQGAYYGYTF TGTGCCACCTCACAGGGGGCTTACTATGGCTACACCTTC
NA TRBJ2-5 TRBD1 TRBV5-6 CASSSGQGNQETQYF TGTGCCAGCAGCTCCGGACAGGGGAACCAAGAGACCCAGTACTTC
NA TRBJ2-5 TRBD1 TRBV5-1 CASSVDRGLRETQYF TGCGCCAGCAGCGTGGACAGGGGGCTGCGGGAGACCCAGTACTTC
NA TRBJ1-6 TRBD1 TRBV30 CAWSPPGTGVPSYNSPLHF TGTGCCTGGAGTCCCCCCGGGACAGGGGTCCCCTCCTATAATTCACCCCTCCACTTT
NA TRBJ2-3 NA TRBV12-5 CASGLGSRTDTQYF TGTGCTAGTGGTTTGGGCTCACGCACAGATACGCAGTATTTT
NA TRBJ2-1 NA TRBV2 CASSDKVRSYNEQFF TGTGCCAGCAGTGATAAAGTACGCTCCTACAATGAGCAGTTCTTC
NA TRBJ1-1 NA TRBV15 CATSNYMNTEAFF TGTGCCACCAGCAACTACATGAACACTGAAGCTTTCTTT
once TRBJ2-3 NA TRBV6-5 CASSYRLDGGPQYF TGTGCCAGCAGTTACCGCCTAGACGGTGGGCCGCAGTATTTT
few TRBJ2-7 NA TRBV5-1 CASSLPSYEQYF TGCGCCAGCAGCTTGCCCTCTTACGAGCAGTACTTC
NA TRBJ1-1 NA TRBV19 CASSIAGRGAFF TGTGCCAGTAGTATAGCGGGCAGGGGAGCTTTCTTT
NA TRBJ2-2 NA TRBV10-3 CAISESSFTGELFF TGTGCCATCAGTGAGTCGTCGTTCACCGGGGAGCTGTTTTTT
NA TRBJ2-1 NA TRBV7-3 CASSLRASRVEQFF TGTGCCAGCAGCTTAAGGGCTAGCCGGGTTGAGCAGTTCTTC
once TRBJ1-2 NA TRBV6-5 CASSYTHGNYGYTF TGTGCCAGCAGTTACACTCATGGGAACTATGGCTACACCTTC
NA TRBJ2-3 NA TRBV29-1 CSVPEGASTDTQYF TGCAGCGTTCCCGAAGGAGCTAGCACAGATACGCAGTATTTT
NA TRBJ1-1 NA TRBV14 CASSQEWMLNTEAFF TGTGCCAGCAGCCAAGAATGGATGTTGAACACTGAAGCTTTCTTT
NA TRBJ2-3 TRBD2 TRBV19 CASRTSGTDTQYF TGTGCCAGTAGGACTAGCGGCACAGATACGCAGTATTTT
NA TRBJ1-2 NA TRBV7-3 CASSHGLGPRLGGYTF TGTGCCAGCAGCCACGGGTTAGGCCCCCGATTGGGGGGCTACACCTTC
NA TRBJ2-7 NA TRBV9 CASSVVGGEQYF TGTGCCAGCAGCGTAGTCGGGGGCGAGCAGTACTTC
NA TRBJ1-5 NA TRBV4-1 CASSQNGQSNNQPQHF TGCGCCAGCAGCCAAAACGGACAGTCAAACAATCAGCCCCAGCATTTT
NA TRBJ2-3 TRBD2 TRBV27 CASSLETSSDTQYF TGTGCCAGCAGTTTAGAGACTAGCTCAGATACGCAGTATTTT
few TRBJ1-4 TRBD1 TRBV9 CASSPRDRGFLGLFF TGTGCCAGCAGCCCTCGGGACAGGGGGTTCTTAGGGCTGTTTTTT
NA TRBJ2-1 NA TRBV10-2 CASSDSADYNEQFF TGCGCCAGCAGTGACTCAGCGGATTACAATGAGCAGTTCTTC
NA TRBJ1-1 TRBD1 TRBV5-1 CASSSTGENTEAFF TGCGCCAGTTCATCTACAGGGGAAAACACTGAAGCTTTCTTT
NA TRBJ1-1 TRBD1 TRBV6-6 CASRGQGLGTEAFF TGTGCCAGCAGAGGACAGGGTCTGGGCACTGAAGCTTTCTTT
NA TRBJ2-7 TRBD1 TRBV5-4 CASSLAGTGVTEQYF TGTGCCAGCAGCTTAGCCGGGACAGGGGTTACCGAGCAGTACTTC
NA TRBJ2-4 NA TRBV7-9 CASSFDSGAAKNIQYF TGTGCCAGCAGCTTTGATTCGGGGGCTGCCAAAAACATTCAGTACTTC
few TRBJ2-5 NA TRBV14 CASSQDLGPQYF TGTGCCAGCAGCCAAGATCTGGGACCCCAGTACTTC
once TRBJ2-3 TRBD1 TRBV19 CASSTGTGGRDTQYF TGTGCCAGTAGTACCGGGACAGGGGGCAGAGATACGCAGTATTTT
NA TRBJ1-2 TRBD1 TRBV7-3 CASSPDRDRGYTF TGTGCCAGCAGCCCGGACAGGGACCGCGGCTACACCTTC
NA TRBJ2-7 NA TRBV27 CASSQRIGAVSYEQYF TGTGCCAGCAGTCAAAGGATAGGGGCCGTCTCCTACGAGCAGTACTTC
NA TRBJ1-1 NA TRBV19 CASSKNGRVNTEAFF TGTGCCAGTAGTAAAAATGGACGGGTGAACACTGAAGCTTTCTTT
NA TRBJ2-1 NA TRBV7-2 CASRGGPNEQFF TGTGCCTCCAGGGGGGGACCGAATGAGCAGTTCTTC
NA TRBJ1-3 NA TRBV6-5 CASKMGASGNTIYF TGTGCCAGCAAAATGGGGGCGTCTGGAAACACCATATATTTT
NA TRBJ2-1 NA TRBV19 CASSNALGVSTNEQFF TGTGCCAGTAGTAACGCTCTCGGGGTCAGCACCAATGAGCAGTTCTTC
few TRBJ1-6 NA TRBV2 CASSGQLLTGSPLHF TGTGCCAGCAGTGGACAGCTACTAACGGGGTCACCCCTCCACTTT
NA TRBJ2-5 TRBD1 TRBV15 CATSSPTGNYQETQYF TGTGCCACCAGCAGTCCGACAGGGAATTACCAAGAGACCCAGTACTTC
once TRBJ2-5 NA TRBV14 CASSQARGPQETQYF TGTGCCAGCAGCCAGGCCCGGGGGCCCCAAGAGACCCAGTACTTC
NA TRBJ1-1 NA TRBV7-9 CASSPWRNTEAFF TGTGCCAGCAGCCCCTGGAGGAACACTGAAGCTTTCTTT
NA TRBJ1-1 NA TRBV7-2 CASSFQGNTEAFF TGTGCCAGCAGCTTCCAAGGGAACACTGAAGCTTTCTTT
NA TRBJ2-7 NA TRBV10-1 CASSKGSGYEQYF TGCGCCAGCAGTAAGGGATCGGGCTACGAGCAGTACTTC
NA TRBJ2-5 NA TRBV5-1 CASSLSGQETQYF TGCGCCAGCAGCCTTAGCGGCCAAGAGACCCAGTACTTC
once TRBJ1-4 NA TRBV18 CASSSGTQEGKLFF TGTGCCAGCTCAAGCGGGACACAGGAAGGAAAACTGTTTTTT
NA TRBJ2-1 NA TRBV12-5 CASVDYNEQFF TGTGCTAGTGTGGATTACAATGAGCAGTTCTTC
NA TRBJ2-7 TRBD2 TRBV29-1 CSVGTSGSSYEQYF TGCAGCGTGGGGACTAGCGGTAGCTCCTACGAGCAGTACTTC
NA TRBJ1-1 NA TRBV7-2 CASSRGHGGRGTEAFF TGTGCCAGCAGCCGGGGACATGGGGGTCGTGGGACTGAAGCTTTCTTT
NA TRBJ2-2 TRBD2 TRBV27 CASSLLGGAITGELFF TGTGCCAGCAGTTTATTGGGAGGGGCGATCACCGGGGAGCTGTTTTTT
NA TRBJ2-5 NA TRBV6-1 CASREGGNQETQYF TGTGCCAGCAGGGAAGGCGGAAACCAAGAGACCCAGTACTTC
NA TRBJ2-3 NA TRBV7-6 CASSLGQTFTDTQYF TGTGCCAGCAGCCTTGGACAGACTTTCACAGATACGCAGTATTTT